This T cell receptor beta chain is from a study of T-cell memory formation after mild COVID-19. Germline values: CDR1 MNHEY, CDR2 SMNVEV (reference sequence). The CDR3 is 18 amino acids. V lost 5 bases and J lost 4; bases outside the gene matches: 11. Each CDR3 protein is one row after TCRdb ran MiXCR on the 5' RACE reads. This sample has approximately 260,000 distinct CDR3 sequences, with about 15% found just once. This chain joins TRBV27 and TRBJ2-1, with 13 positions matching TRBD2. Sequenced material: PBMCs or a T cell subset sorted from them (not recorded which). This clonotype originated in a man younger than 35 who had mild COVID-19 (a few samples of this study predate the infection). Cell type and time point are not known. Written as DNA, the CDR3 is TGTGCCAGCAGTCGAACTAGCGGGGGGGCCTGGGGATACAATGAGCAGTTCTTC. It is translated as CASSRTSGGAWGYNEQFF.